The present entry profiles one T cell receptor beta chain with its context. The protocol was immunoSEQ multiplex PCR, while the TCRdb copy is restricted to in-frame clones and leaves out a portion. The repertoire holds roughly 150,000 clones, with 91% as singletons. The data were obtained in a study of T cell responses to AZD1222 COVID-19 vaccine. The V segment lost 6 bases and the J segment 2 bases; nucleotides outside the gene matches: 21. The CDR3 covers 19 residues. The V gene's germline CDR1 is MNHEY and CDR2 SMNVEV (reference sequence). V usage is TRBV27 and J usage is TRBJ2-7; 8 bases map to TRBD2. The source of this sequence is an adult in good health. The sample here was peripheral blood, taken on day 0 of AZD1222 vaccination. CDR3 residues: CASSNVRLAGFEQTYEQYF. CDR3 nucleotide sequence: TGTGCCAGCAGCAATGTTCGGCTAGCGGGTTTTGAGCAGACCTACGAGCAGTACTTC.